Presented here are 8 T cell receptor beta chains from one specimen sequenced in a study of response to subunit inactivated influenza vaccine. TCRdb called the RT-PCR reads again in MiXCR, with one record for every CDR3 protein. The sample has roughly 790,000 distinct CDR3 sequences, around 20% seen once. Sequencing used PBMCs from blood, obtained roughly 5 days after vaccination. Receptor source: a man over 45 who received an inactivated influenza vaccine.

The gene calls are TRBV24-1 and TRBJ2-1; unclear D gene. This CDR3 is 13 amino acids long. In germline, CDR1 is KGHDR, CDR2 SFDVKD. The germline V and J ends were trimmed by 8 bases and 6 bases, with 13 bases remaining between them. CDR3 protein: CATKGGVLNEQFF. The CDR3 DNA sequence: TGTGCCACCAAAGGTGGGGTCCTCAATGAGCAGTTCTTC.

The sample holds many counts of this clonotype. The chain is built from TRBV28 and TRBJ2-2; D is unresolved. Per germline, CDR1 MDHEN and CDR2 SYDVKM. Trimming stripped 3 bases from V and 2 bases from J, with 19 bases between. CDR3 size: 18 residues. The CDR3 bases are TGTGCCAGCAGTTTTCTGCACCTCCGACGGCTTAACACCGGGGAGCTGTTTTTT. Protein product: CASSFLHLRRLNTGELFF.

Only a few counts were recorded for this clonotype. CDR3 amino acids: CASSQVLGSSYEQYF. The DNA of the CDR3 is TGCGCCAGCAGCCAAGTACTGGGTAGCTCCTACGAGCAGTACTTC. This rearrangement joins TRBV4-1 to TRBJ2-7; D remains unclear. V dropped 1 base and J dropped 0 bases, with 10 bases sitting between them. CDR1 MGHRA and CDR2 YSYEKL come from the germline V gene. The CDR3 runs 15 residues.

The chain carries TRBV3-1 and TRBJ2-7, with D unresolved. Trimming took 5 bases from V and 0 from J, leaving 8 bases between them. The germline CDR1 and CDR2 sequences are LGHDT and YNNKEL (reference sequence). The CDR3 has 13 residues. CDR3 protein: CASSDTSSYEQYF. The CDR3 coding sequence is TGTGCCAGCAGCGATACTTCCTCCTACGAGCAGTACTTC.

The chain recombines TRBV2 with TRBJ2-2; 9 nucleotides line up with TRBD1. This CDR3 contains 15 residues. Germline-derived CDR1 and CDR2 are SNHLY and FYNNEI. The V and J ends lost 7 bases and 4 bases, in that order; junction bases with no gene match: 7. CDR3 sequence: CASTWTGVGTGELFF. CDR3 bases: TGTGCCAGCACTTGGACAGGGGTCGGCACCGGGGAGCTGTTTTTT.

On this clonotype itself: A much larger clone lies one base from this, so it may be a read error. The chain uses TRBV7-2 and TRBJ2-3; no reliable D call. Between the trimmed V and J ends, which lost 5 bases and 4 bases, there was a span of 7 bases. Per germline, CDR1 SGHTA and CDR2 FQGNSA. CDR3 length: 12 residues. The chain's CDR3 is CASSPYADTQYF. DNA of the CDR3: TGTGCCAGCAGCCCGTACGCAGATACGCAGTATTTT.

This clonotype came up a few times. V is TRBV5-1 and J is TRBJ1-1, with 7 bases lining up with TRBD1. The germline gives CDR1 SGHRS, CDR2 YFSETQ. V was clipped by 2 bases and J by 0 bases; unmatched bases: 7. This CDR3 is built from 16 residues. The CDR3 is CASSFGQGGMNTEAFF. CDR3 in DNA: TGCGCCAGCAGCTTCGGGCAGGGGGGCATGAACACTGAAGCTTTCTTT.

This clonotype was counted a few times. The rearrangement joins TRBV5-1 to TRBJ2-5, with a weak D call TRBD2 (6 bases). Trimming cost V 4 bases and J 5 bases, with 15 bases left between them. The length of the CDR3 is 14 residues. Germline assignment: CDR1 SGHRS and CDR2 YFSETQ. The CDR3 reads CASSPIGTLETQYF. The CDR3, as DNA: TGCGCCAGCAGCCCAATCGGGACTTTGGAGACCCAGTACTTC.